This T cell receptor (beta chain) was profiled in a study of blood T cell repertoires in COVID-19. Trimming stripped 1 base from V and 4 bases from J, with 10 bases between. CDR1 and CDR2 from the germline V gene are SEHNR and FQNEAQ (reference sequence). The CDR3 runs 14 residues. Here immunoSEQ multiplex PCR was the method, and the copy in TCRdb shows in-frame clones only, minus some. The data hold some 80,000 clones, with roughly 90% observed a single time. This chain links TRBV7-9 with TRBJ1-1, with D unresolved. The sample was peripheral blood. The receptor comes from a woman aged 45-60 years with active or convalescent COVID-19. The CDR3 protein is CASSLEGRGTEAFF. CDR3 nucleotide sequence: TGTGCCAGCAGCTTAGAAGGGAGAGGCACTGAAGCTTTCTTT.